The clone carrying this T cell receptor (beta chain) was counted at least ten times. Its antigen remains unidentified. This record comes from a study of T cells in Graves' hyperthyroidism and ophthalmopathy. Diagnosis rested on symptoms, serum thyroxine and TRAb, thyroid ultrasound, and orbital computed tomography. Amplification of TCR beta CDR3 regions used RNA as the template. HTBI primers drove first-round RT-PCR of the TCR CDR3. Via MiXCR, TCRdb re-called the multiplex PCR reads, giving one row per CDR3 protein. The table has a few hundred thousand distinct CDR3 sequences, approximately 13% seen once; the top ten hold less than 25%. Study-wide findings and caveats: Clonotypes that were expanded in thyroid above 0.001 mostly appeared in blood too. Ophthalmopathy, which appeared later, was predicted by the model a median around 6 months before onset. From stable hyperthyroidism, ophthalmopathy was set apart by a 13 V-J model.

The CDR3 contains 16 residues. The germline V gene has CDR1 SGHAT and CDR2 FQNNGV. The V gene end was trimmed by 1 base and the J gene end by 9 bases; junction bases not matched to a gene: 9. What was sequenced was blood. V usage is TRBV11-2 and J usage is TRBJ1-6, with 7 positions matching TRBD1. The clonotype comes from a man aged 25-45 years with Graves' hyperthyroidism that later progressed to Graves' ophthalmopathy. The CDR3 bases are TGTGCCAGCAGCTTAGGGGGTGGACAGGCTACTTCACCCCTCCACTTT. Translated: CASSLGGGQATSPLHF.